This TCR beta chain was captured in a study of control samples from healthy donors and cancer patients. Produced via immunoSEQ multiplex PCR; TCRdb's table is partial and in-frame only. The sample lists 60,000 to 70,000 clones, 65% to 90% occurring once. The source is a man between 35 and 55 years old in good health. The source material was blood.

CDR3 in DNA: TGTGCCACCCTGGGGCTAGTCAAAACCAATGAGCAGTTCTTC. It is translated as CATLGLVKTNEQFF. The gene calls are TRBV27 and TRBJ2-1, with D perhaps matching TRBD1 (5 bases). Germline CDR1 and CDR2: MNHEY and SMNVEV (reference sequence). V was cut by 10 bases and J by 6 bases, with 19 bases left in between. There are 14 residues in the CDR3.